Each of the 28 T cell receptor beta chains below was sequenced from the same sample in a study of cytomegalovirus exposure and HLA in healthy donors. PCR was performed using 60 Vbeta and 13 Jbeta primers. The data were produced by immunoSEQ multiplex PCR, yet TCRdb's version contains in-frame clones alone and is incomplete. The table shows over 200,000 clones, with roughly 80% occurring only once. Material: PBMCs. These receptor sequences come from a male donor in good health and CMV-seronegative.

Concerning this clone: Germline and junction disagree at one end, which may indicate a read error. The chain combines TRBV5-8 with TRBJ2-5; the D gene is possibly TRBD1 (6 bases). The germline gives CDR1 SGHTS, CDR2 YDEGEE. The CDR3 contains 15 residues. The CDR3 loop reads CASTLGRQVQETQYF. CDR3 DNA: TGTGCCAGCACCTTGGGGAGACAGGTCCAAGAGACCCAGTACTTC.

In its sample, this clone was seen a few times. The chain is built from TRBV5-1 and TRBJ2-5, with unresolved D. The CDR3 sequence is 15 residues long. The germline gives CDR1 SGHRS, CDR2 YFSETQ. V lost 5 bases to trimming and J lost 5 bases, with 19 bases between them. The CDR3 nucleotides read TGCGCCAGCAGACCCCCGGGTAGAGTTGCGGAGACCCAGTACTTC. Its translation: CASRPPGRVAETQYF. The full variable domain, completed using reference TRBV5-1 and TRBJ2-5, is KAGVTQTPRYLIKTRGQQVTLSCSPISGHRSVSWYQQTPGQGLQFLFEYFSETQRNKGNFPGRFSGRQFSNSRSEMNVSTLELGDSALYLCASRPPGRVAETQYFGPGTRLLVL.

The chain has TRBV5-5 and TRBJ2-3; TRBD1 aligns across 12 bases. Germline values: CDR1 SGHKS, CDR2 YYEKEE (reference sequence). The CDR3 is 15 amino acids. Trimming at V came to 4 bases and at J to 5 bases, leaving 5 bases not matched to a gene. Written as DNA, the CDR3 is TGTGCCAGCAGCCCCGGGACAGGGGGCTTAGATACGCAGTATTTT. Protein product: CASSPGTGGLDTQYF.

The chain couples TRBV19 to TRBJ2-7; possible D gene TRBD2, 6 bases. CDR3 length equals 16 residues. The V end lost 3 bases, the J end lost 2 bases, and 17 bases lay between the germline ends. Germline V gene lookup returns CDR1 LNHDA and CDR2 SQIVND (reference sequence). The CDR3 sequence is CASSIPPSVPAYEQYF. The CDR3 coding sequence is TGTGCCAGTAGTATCCCTCCTAGCGTTCCTGCCTACGAGCAGTACTTC.

The rearrangement joins TRBV30 to TRBJ1-3, with D hard to call. With 2 bases removed from V and 0 bases from J, the gap between germline ends came to 8 bases. Germline CDR1 GTSNPN, CDR2 SVGIG (reference sequence). The CDR3 is 14 amino acids. CDR3 bases: TGTGCCTGGAGTCTCGGGAGCTCTGGAAACACCATATATTTT. Residues: CAWSLGSSGNTIYF.

The CDR3 DNA follows: TGCGCCAGCAGCTTAGGGGACTGGGAGGTGACAGATACGCAGTATTTT. Amino acids: CASSLGDWEVTDTQYF. The chain is built from TRBV5-1 and TRBJ2-3; TRBD2 is a possible D gene (6 bases). CDR3 length equals 16 residues. CDR1 is SGHRS and CDR2 is YFSETQ in the germline V gene. V lost 2 bases and J lost 3, with 16 bases in between.

This clone was seen a few times. The chain carries TRBV5-4 and TRBJ2-3, with TRBD2 matching over 9 bases. V trimming: 4 bases; J trimming: 3 bases; junction bases outside the gene matches: 9. Germline CDR1 is SGHNT and CDR2 is YYREEE (reference sequence). The CDR3 has 16 amino acids. CDR3 bases: TGTGCCAGCAGCCGTGTAGCGGGAGAGGGGACAGATACGCAGTATTTT. It encodes CASSRVAGEGTDTQYF. Supplemented by reference TRBV5-4 and TRBJ2-3, the full variable domain reads ETGVTQSPTHLIKTRGQQVTLRCSSQSGHNTVSWYQQALGQGPQFIFQYYREEENGRGNFPPRFSGLQFPNYSSELNVNALELDDSALYLCASSRVAGEGTDTQYFGPGTRLTVL.

This chain connects TRBV18 to TRBJ1-1; a possible D gene is TRBD1 (5 bases). Per the germline V gene, CDR1 is KGHSH and CDR2 is LQKENI. CDR3 length: 17 residues. Trimming removed 2 bases at V and 4 bases at J, with 20 bases between. The CDR3 DNA reads as TGTGCCAGCTCACCAATGGCCCTCCGGGAGGGGAGCACTGAAGCTTTCTTT. Translating it yields CASSPMALREGSTEAFF.

This clone was counted only a few times. The J gene is TRBJ1-3, the V gene TRBV6-6; 7 nucleotides align to TRBD1. V gave up 6 bases and J gave up 4 bases; unmatched junction bases: 6. This CDR3 contains 14 residues. CDR1 MNHNY and CDR2 SVGAGI come from the germline V gene (reference sequence). The CDR3 DNA reads as TGTGCCAGCAGCCTACAGGGGCCGGGAAACACCATATATTTT. Protein sequence: CASSLQGPGNTIYF.

The chain links TRBV5-1 to TRBJ2-5; the match to TRBD2 covers 11 bases. CDR1 is SGHRS, CDR2 YFSETQ, per germline. This CDR3 region has 16 residues. The V gene end was trimmed by 0 bases and the J gene end by 5 bases; junction bases not matched to a gene: 6. The DNA for the CDR3 is TGCGCCAGCAGCTTGGAGCTAGCGGGAGGAGGTGAGACCCAGTACTTC. Its translation is CASSLELAGGGETQYF.

In this sample, this clone turned up once. J is TRBJ2-1 and V is TRBV14; tentatively, D is TRBD2 (5 bases). CDR3 length equals 14 residues. V was clipped by 3 bases and J by 9 bases, with 15 bases between them. Germline CDR1 and CDR2: SGHDN and FVKESK. CDR3 residues: CASSHSRGFGEQFF. The CDR3 DNA sequence: TGTGCCAGCAGCCACTCACGGGGATTCGGTGAGCAGTTCTTC.

The gene calls are TRBV27 and TRBJ2-5; D remains unclear. V was trimmed by 5 bases and J by 0 bases, leaving 7 bases between them. Germline V gene data show CDR1 as MNHEY and CDR2 as SMNVEV (reference sequence). The CDR3 has 13 amino acids. The CDR3 loop reads CASSAEYQETQYF. CDR3 nucleotide sequence: TGTGCCAGCAGTGCCGAGTACCAAGAGACCCAGTACTTC.

This rearrangement joins TRBV18 to TRBJ2-3; no definite D call. The germline CDR1 and CDR2 sequences are KGHSH and LQKENI. The CDR3 sequence is 13 residues long. Trimming removed 5 bases at V and 5 bases at J, with 11 bases between. CDR3 in amino acids: CASSSTRGDTQYF. CDR3 in DNA: TGTGCCAGCTCATCTACAAGAGGAGATACGCAGTATTTT. The variable domain in full, completed from reference TRBV18 and TRBJ2-3, reads NAGVMQNPRHLVRRRGQEARLRCSPMKGHSHVYWYRQLPEEGLKFMVYLQKENIIDESGMPKERFSAEFPKEGPSILRIQQVVRGDSAAYFCASSSTRGDTQYFGPGTRLTVL.

The chain couples TRBV27 to TRBJ1-2, with unresolved D. The CDR3 contains 12 residues. Germline lookup yields CDR1 MNHEY and CDR2 SMNVEV (reference sequence). Trimming removed 5 bases from V and 4 bases from J, with 8 bases in between. This CDR3 is CASSISGYGYTF. CDR3 nucleotide sequence: TGTGCCAGCAGTATAAGCGGCTATGGCTACACCTTC.

The CDR3 here is CASSGGQGRMTGANVLTF. The CDR3 nucleotides read TGTGCCAGCAGTGGGGGACAGGGTCGGATGACTGGGGCCAACGTCCTGACTTTC. This rearrangement joins TRBV9 to TRBJ2-6; the match to TRBD1 covers 9 bases. This CDR3 spans 18 amino acids. CDR1 and CDR2 (germline): SGDLS, YYNGEE. J gave up 2 bases and V 5 bases, and 11 bases lay outside the gene matches.

This clone was counted a single time. The chain carries TRBV5-8 and TRBJ2-5, with D possibly being TRBD1 (6 bases). The CDR3 spans 14 residues. The ends were cut back, 0 bases at V and 11 bases at J, with 17 bases in the middle. The germline V gene has CDR1 SGHTS and CDR2 YDEGEE. CDR3 sequence reads: CASSLGTFKGEQYF. The CDR3 DNA follows: TGTGCCAGCAGCTTGGGCACTTTTAAGGGGGAGCAGTACTTC.

This clone was found once. J is TRBJ2-5 and V is TRBV4-1, with TRBD2 identical over 11 bases. V trimming: 1 base; J trimming: 5 bases; junction bases outside the gene matches: 6. The CDR3 spans 16 residues. Germline lookup yields CDR1 MGHRA and CDR2 YSYEKL. CDR3 in amino acids: CASSQGRTSGWETQYF. In DNA form, the CDR3 reads TGCGCCAGCAGCCAAGGGCGGACTAGCGGGTGGGAGACCCAGTACTTC.

The V gene is TRBV6-6, the J gene TRBJ1-1; possibly TRBD1 for D (5 bases). The CDR3 contains 14 residues. The V gene's germline CDR1 is MNHNY and CDR2 SVGAGI (reference sequence). V was shortened by 2 bases and J by 5 bases, with 12 bases between the two germline ends. This CDR3 reads CASSYDGAGTEAFF. The CDR3 DNA sequence: TGTGCCAGCAGTTACGATGGGGCGGGGACTGAAGCTTTCTTT.

The genes are TRBV29-1 and TRBJ2-3; D possibly corresponds to TRBD2 (5 bases). This CDR3 is built from 14 residues. Per the germline V gene, CDR1 is SQVTM and CDR2 is ANQGSEA. Between the trimmed V and J ends, which lost 0 bases and 2 bases, there was a span of 9 bases. Here the CDR3 DNA reads TGCAGCGTTGAAGATGGACTTCACACAGATACGCAGTATTTT. Protein sequence: CSVEDGLHTDTQYF.

The rearrangement uses TRBV15 and TRBJ1-1; 11 bases line up with TRBD1. In germline, CDR1 is LNHNV, CDR2 YYDKDF (reference sequence). Trimming removed 0 bases from V and 4 bases from J; junction bases left unmatched: 1. The CDR3 has 15 amino acids. The CDR3 DNA reads TGTGCCACCAGCAGAGACGGGACAGGGGGCACTGAAGCTTTCTTT. Protein product: CATSRDGTGGTEAFF.

This clone appeared once. Other DNA sequences within the sample encode an identical CDR3. The J gene is TRBJ2-5, the V gene TRBV5-1, with 10 bases lining up with TRBD1. The CDR3 length is 15 residues. CDR1 and CDR2 (germline): SGHRS, YFSETQ. The V and J ends lost 4 bases and 5 bases, in that order; junction bases with no gene match: 8. CDR3 protein: CASSPRDRGQETQYF. For the CDR3, the DNA is TGCGCCAGCAGCCCCCGGGACAGGGGTCAGGAGACCCAGTACTTC.

A few counts support this clone. The chain carries TRBV19 and TRBJ2-5; TRBD1 aligns across 10 bases. V shed 4 bases, J shed 4 bases, and the junction held 9 bases outside the gene matches. The CDR3 has 16 amino acids. Germline V CDR1 and CDR2: LNHDA, SQIVND (reference sequence). Written as DNA, the CDR3 is TGTGCCAGTAGTAATCCGGGACAGGGGTTCGGAGAGACCCAGTACTTC. This sequence encodes CASSNPGQGFGETQYF.

The V call is TRBV12-1, the J call TRBJ2-2; the tabulated D call, TRBD2, remains unverified against the DNA. TRBV12-1 is noted as a pseudogene. This CDR3 comprises 16 residues. This CDR3 reads CASSPGREHGTGELFF. The CDR3, as DNA: TGTGCCAGCAGCCCCGGGCGGGAGCACGGCACCGGGGAGCTGTTTTTT.

The chain combines TRBV19 with TRBJ2-7; TRBD1 matches at 7 bases. In germline, CDR1 is LNHDA, CDR2 SQIVND (reference sequence). The CDR3 is 14 amino acids. Trimming removed 4 bases from V and 0 bases from J; junction bases left unmatched: 3. The CDR3 bases are TGTGCCAGTAGTAGTTACAGGGGCTCCTACGAGCAGTACTTC. Protein product: CASSSYRGSYEQYF.

The chain carries TRBV28 and TRBJ2-4, with 8 bases that match TRBD2. The CDR3 has 17 residues. The V gene end was trimmed by 7 bases and the J gene end by 0 bases; junction bases not matched to a gene: 11. From germline, CDR1 is MDHEN and CDR2 SYDVKM. Written as DNA, the CDR3 is TGTGCCAGCACTAGCCACCGGGGGGGGTCAGCCAAAAACATTCAGTACTTC. This translates into CASTSHRGGSAKNIQYF.

J is TRBJ1-5 and V is TRBV15, with a possible D match to TRBD1 (5 bases). CDR1 is LNHNV, CDR2 YYDKDF, per germline (reference sequence). The CDR3 is made up of 18 amino acids. V was clipped by 1 base and J by 5 bases, with 21 bases between them. The CDR3 DNA is TGTGCCACCAGCAGAGTTAGAGGTCGCGGGGGGAGCCATCAGCCCCAGCATTTT. This gives the protein CATSRVRGRGGSHQPQHF.

This clone has at least ten counts. V is TRBV5-8 and J is TRBJ1-1, with TRBD1 as a possible D gene (5 bases). Germline values: CDR1 SGHTS, CDR2 YDEGEE. V was clipped by 4 bases and J by 1 base, with 11 bases between them. The CDR3 contains 14 residues. The CDR3 bases are TGTGCCAGCAGCGGCGTGGGGGGGAACACTGAAGCTTTCTTT. As protein: CASSGVGGNTEAFF. Variable domain in full (rest from reference TRBV5-8 and TRBJ1-1): EAGVTQSPTHLIKTRGQQATLRCSPISGHTSVYWYQQALGLGLQFLLWYDEGEERNRGNFPPRFSGRQFPNYSSELNVNALELEDSALYLCASSGVGGNTEAFFGQGTRLTVV.

V gene TRBV6-5 combines with J gene TRBJ2-5; TRBD2 might be the D (7 bases). V lost 7 bases and J 3 bases, leaving 15 bases between the germline ends. In germline, CDR1 is MNHEY, CDR2 SVGAGI. The CDR3 has 14 amino acids. CDR3 bases: TGTGCCAGCACCAATCAGGGGAGGGAAGAGACCCAGTACTTC. Translated: CASTNQGREETQYF.